A selection of T cell receptor beta chains follows, all from one sample in a study of CD8+ T cells in alopecia areata. Profiled with immunoSEQ multiplex PCR; TCRdb holds only in-frame clones, not every one. The sample consists of some 150,000 clones, roughly 53% of them appearing once. The specimen was CD4+ T cells sorted from blood, collected at week 0. Every receptor here comes from a human donor with alopecia areata. Both conserved end residues are part of each CDR3. Each record gives: D gene, V gene, J gene, CDR3 protein. A D gene is named only where the DNA matches it firmly.

.,TRBV18,TRBJ2-5,CASSPPIIPGTPVPETQYF
.,TRBV5-6,TRBJ2-1,CASSLAVGGQFF
.,TRBV19,TRBJ1-5,CASSFDLGNQPQHF
.,TRBV29-1,TRBJ2-5,CSVREETQYF
.,TRBV6-5,TRBJ1-2,CASSSSLTQDRGGYTF
TRBD1,TRBV7-2,TRBJ1-3,CASSPMTGGSGNTIYF
.,TRBV9,TRBJ1-2,CASSVEAGGNYGYTF
.,TRBV7-9,TRBJ1-2,CASSPGTENYGYTF
.,TRBV7-9,TRBJ1-5,CASSGGWAGGDQPQHF
.,TRBV27,TRBJ1-2,CASSLAGAGYGYTF
.,TRBV29-1,TRBJ1-2,CSVERGGGIAYGYTF
.,TRBV11-2,TRBJ2-5,CASSLEGGPGGETQYF
.,TRBV29-1,TRBJ1-1,CSVATGRGTEAFF
.,TRBV9,TRBJ2-5,CASSVDGKETQYF
.,TRBV29-1,TRBJ1-1,CSVEWGQGTEAFF
.,TRBV30,TRBJ1-2,CAWSGLFNYGYTF
TRBD1,TRBV6-5,TRBJ1-6,CASSYGQGNSPLHF
.,TRBV7-2,TRBJ2-7,CASSLREEQKQYF
.,TRBV29-1,TRBJ2-1,CSVESYNEQFF
.,TRBV19,TRBJ1-2,CASSLTESYGYTF
.,TRBV29-1,TRBJ2-3,CSVATWFTDTQYF
.,TRBV30,TRBJ1-2,CAWSSERYGYTF
.,TRBV2,TRBJ2-4,CASSGVNIQYF
TRBD1,TRBV27,TRBJ2-1,CASSSNNSPGQGYNEQFF
TRBD1,TRBV5-4,TRBJ1-6,CASSKIDREASPLHF
.,TRBV7-2,TRBJ1-1,CASSLRPTEAFF
.,TRBV5-1,TRBJ2-5,CASSLEARVSETQYF
TRBD2,TRBV7-2,TRBJ2-5,CASSLQGLAGEETQYF
.,TRBV5-1,TRBJ2-7,CASSLSQGSYEQYF
.,TRBV5-6,TRBJ2-3,CASSLGADTQYF
.,TRBV20-1,TRBJ2-3,CSAETDTQYF
.,TRBV29-1,TRBJ1-1,CSVRPTLDTEAFF
.,TRBV7-9,TRBJ2-1,CASSLSIF
.,TRBV18,TRBJ1-5,CASSPISDGNQPQHF
TRBD1,TRBV5-1,TRBJ2-6,CASRADRGLVSGANVLTF
.,TRBV29-1,TRBJ1-1,CSVEDWPEVTEAFF
.,TRBV29-1,TRBJ2-4,CSVYTAPRGDIQYF
.,TRBV6-5,TRBJ2-7,CASSYGAPSSYEQYF
.,TRBV6-6,TRBJ2-3,CASSPPGMGDTQYF
.,TRBV27,TRBJ1-4,CASTGRVGEKLFF
.,TRBV25-1,TRBJ1-1,CASSLGRNTEAFF
.,TRBV10-3,TRBJ1-1,CAIRRGIDTEAFF
.,TRBV18,TRBJ1-2,CASSPRGFNYGYTF
.,TRBV5-1,TRBJ2-3,CASSLPLPDTQYF
.,TRBV27,TRBJ1-6,CASSFRGAANSPLHF
TRBD1,TRBV5-1,TRBJ2-6,CASSSSPARGSGANVLTF
TRBD1,TRBV6-6,TRBJ2-2,CASIRDRPDTGELFF
.,TRBV25-1,TRBJ2-2,CASSEVRTNTGELFF